One and the same sample provided the 20 T cell receptor beta chains below, sequenced in a study of Ad26.COV2.S vaccination and SARS-CoV-2 variants. Profiling relied on immunoSEQ multiplex PCR, and the TCRdb table lists in-frame clones only, not all of them. The sample shows about 280,000 clones, more than 70% of them seen only once. Treatment reported: 15 to 20 received Ad26.COV2.S at low or high dose, single or two shots; about 5 received placebo; per-sample allocation not given. Sample collection was performed on day 63 after the first vaccine or placebo injection. This specimen was peripheral blood, taken in a trial of Ad26.COV2.S vaccine versus placebo. The receptors shown here come from a person between 18 and 65 years old who received the Ad26.COV2.S COVID-19 vaccine or a placebo.

V and J are TRBV7-9 and TRBJ1-1; no firm D call. Per the germline V gene, CDR1 is SEHNR and CDR2 is FQNEAQ (reference sequence). This CDR3 has 13 amino acids. V was clipped by 3 bases and J by 5 bases, with 10 bases between them. CDR3 sequence (DNA): TGTGCCAGCAGCTTTGGACCCGAGACTGAAGCTTTCTTT. Translation: CASSFGPETEAFF.

The chain links TRBV7-2 to TRBJ1-2; D is unclear. Trimming removed 1 base from V and 0 bases from J, with 3 bases in between. CDR3 length: 13 residues. Germline V lookup: CDR1 SGHTA, CDR2 FQGNSA. The CDR3 nucleotides read TGTGCCAGCAGCTTAGATGCTAACTATGGCTACACCTTC. It specifies CASSLDANYGYTF. Using reference TRBV7-2 and TRBJ1-2 for the parts outside the CDR3, the full variable domain is GAGVSQSPSNKVTEKGKDVELRCDPISGHTALYWYRQSLGQGLEFLIYFQGNSAPDKSGLPSDRFSAERTGGSVSTLTIQRTQQEDSAVYLCASSLDANYGYTFGSGTRLTVV.

The J gene is TRBJ1-1, the V gene TRBV6-2 or TRBV6-3; 8 bases map to TRBD1. The J segment lost 7 bases and the V segment lost 5 bases, leaving 12 bases of the junction unmatched. CDR3 length: 15 amino acids. Germline assignment: CDR1 MNHEY and CDR2 SVGEGT. In nucleotides, the CDR3 is TGTGCCAGCAGTCTCCTCAGAGACAGGGGCCATGAAGCTTTCTTT. Translating it yields CASSLLRDRGHEAFF.

This chain uses TRBV28 with TRBJ1-2; TRBD1 aligns across 8 bases. Germline V gives CDR1 MDHEN, CDR2 SYDVKM. The ends lost 6 bases at V and 0 bases at J; junction bases unmatched: 9. This CDR3 is 16 amino acids long. The CDR3 DNA reads TGTGCCAGCAGCCCCTGGGGACAGGTACCTAACTATGGCTACACCTTC. Translation gives CASSPWGQVPNYGYTF.

The chain recombines TRBV7-2 with TRBJ2-5; TRBD2 might be the D (6 bases). The CDR3 has 15 residues. Per germline, CDR1 SGHTA and CDR2 FQGNSA. V was cut by 5 bases and J by 5 bases, with 18 bases left in between. Here the CDR3 reads CASSQGVRGRETQYF. CDR3 nucleotides: TGTGCCAGCAGCCAGGGAGTGCGGGGCCGGGAGACCCAGTACTTC. Complete variable domain (other parts from reference TRBV7-2 and TRBJ2-5): GAGVSQSPSNKVTEKGKDVELRCDPISGHTALYWYRQSLGQGLEFLIYFQGNSAPDKSGLPSDRFSAERTGGSVSTLTIQRTQQEDSAVYLCASSQGVRGRETQYFGPGTRLLVL.

This clone is a singleton in its sample. The chain combines TRBV12-2 with TRBJ2-7; the table assigns TRBD1, which was not confirmed against the DNA. TRBV12-2 is listed as a pseudogene. This CDR3 has 15 amino acids. The DNA of the CDR3 is TGTGCAAGTCGCTTAAAGGGGGTGGGCGGATACGAGCAGTACTTC. Its translation: CASRLKGVGGYEQYF.

This clone was observed a few times. The chain employs TRBV5-1 and TRBJ1-4; 7 bases match TRBD1. V trimming: 0 bases; J trimming: 5 bases; junction bases outside the gene matches: 7. This CDR3 contains 16 residues. Germline-derived CDR1 and CDR2 are SGHRS and YFSETQ. CDR3 DNA sequence: TGCGCCAGCAGCTTGGCCGGACAGGTCGACAATGAAAAACTGTTTTTT. This gives the protein CASSLAGQVDNEKLFF.

This clone was found many times. This specimen includes other DNA sequences encoding the same CDR3. V usage is TRBV6-5 and J usage is TRBJ1-5; D not resolved. The CDR3 length is 14 residues. Germline V gene sequence: CDR1 MNHEY, CDR2 SVGAGI. Trimming pared 0 bases from V and 1 base from J, leaving 4 bases between. In nucleotides, the CDR3 is TGTGCCAGCAGTTACTCGAGAAGCAATCAGCCCCAGCATTTT. Translating it yields CASSYSRSNQPQHF.

The rearrangement uses TRBV7-6 and TRBJ2-7, with TRBD2 matching over 12 bases. J lost 2 bases, V lost 5 bases, and 4 bases had no gene match. The germline V gene encodes CDR1 SGHVS and CDR2 FNYEAQ. CDR3 length: 15 residues. In DNA form, the CDR3 reads TGTGCCAGCAGCACTCGGACTAGCGGGGCCTACGAGCAGTACTTC. Translated, it gives CASSTRTSGAYEQYF.

The chain carries TRBV5-1 and TRBJ1-4; no clear D gene. Germline loops: CDR1 SGHRS, CDR2 YFSETQ. The CDR3 runs 16 residues. V gave up 0 bases and J gave up 3 bases, with 12 bases separating them. CDR3 nucleotides: TGCGCCAGCAGCTTGGCCACCGGGTCCTCTAATGAAAAACTGTTTTTT. This translates into CASSLATGSSNEKLFF.

This clone was recorded only once. The chain recombines TRBV5-8 with TRBJ2-3; 11 nucleotides line up with TRBD2. V lost 3 bases and J lost 2; bases outside the gene matches: 5. The CDR3 is 16 residues long. Germline values: CDR1 SGHTS, CDR2 YDEGEE. DNA of the CDR3: TGTGCCAGCAGCTACGGGACTAGCGGATACACAGATACGCAGTATTTT. It is translated as CASSYGTSGYTDTQYF.

This clone has a single count. The chain links TRBV7-3 to TRBJ2-1; 7 nucleotides agree with TRBD1. CDR1 and CDR2 (germline): SGHTA, FQGTGA. This CDR3 has 15 amino acids. The V segment lost 4 bases and the J segment 9 bases; nucleotides outside the gene matches: 12. DNA of the CDR3: TGTGCCAGCAGCTATGAGGACAGGATGGATAGTGAGCAGTTCTTC. As protein: CASSYEDRMDSEQFF.

The CDR3 nucleotides are TGTGCCACCCAAGCGGGAACCTCCTACAATGAGCAGTTCTTC. Its protein is CATQAGTSYNEQFF. The rearrangement joins TRBV6-6 to TRBJ2-1, with 7 bases identical to TRBD2. CDR1 is MNHNY and CDR2 is SVGAGI in the germline V gene (reference sequence). The ends lost 10 bases at V and 0 bases at J; junction bases unmatched: 6. The CDR3 spans 14 residues.

The chain uses TRBV19 and TRBJ1-4; D ambiguous. The ends were cut back, 3 bases at V and 5 bases at J, with 7 bases in the middle. The CDR3 extends over 13 amino acids. CDR1 is LNHDA and CDR2 is SQIVND in the germline V gene (reference sequence). CDR3 coding DNA: TGTGCCAGTAGTATCTCGGTGAATGAAAAACTGTTTTTT. Translating gives CASSISVNEKLFF. The whole variable domain, filled in from reference TRBV19 and TRBJ1-4, reads DGGITQSPKYLFRKEGQNVTLSCEQNLNHDAMYWYRQDPGQGLRLIYYSQIVNDFQKGDIAEGYSVSREKKESFPLTVTSAQKNPTAFYLCASSISVNEKLFFGSGTQLSVL.

This chain joins TRBV6-5 and TRBJ2-3, with D uncertain. Trimming left V 0 bases short and J 2 bases short, with 9 bases between. The CDR3 has 15 amino acids. Germline V gene data show CDR1 as MNHEY and CDR2 as SVGAGI. The DNA of the CDR3 is TGTGCCAGCAGTTACTCCGGAACACTCACAGATACGCAGTATTTT. It codes for CASSYSGTLTDTQYF.

This clone was found a few times. This sequence joins TRBV27 and TRBJ1-2, with a weak D call TRBD1 (6 bases). Germline V gene data show CDR1 as MNHEY and CDR2 as SMNVEV (reference sequence). Trimming took 8 bases from V and 1 from J, leaving 11 bases between them. This CDR3 has 13 amino acids. The CDR3: CASGSDSNYGYTF. For the CDR3, the DNA is TGTGCCAGCGGGTCGGACAGTAACTATGGCTACACCTTC.

V usage is TRBV19 and J usage is TRBJ2-7; the match to TRBD2 covers 8 bases. Trimming cost V 5 bases and J 0 bases; bases outside gene matches: 6. The CDR3 is made up of 15 amino acids. Germline V gene lookup returns CDR1 LNHDA and CDR2 SQIVND (reference sequence). The CDR3 loop is CASSWRLARSYEQYF. The CDR3 coding sequence is TGTGCCAGTAGTTGGCGACTAGCGCGCTCCTACGAGCAGTACTTC. Full variable domain (remainder filled in from reference TRBV19 and TRBJ2-7): DGGITQSPKYLFRKEGQNVTLSCEQNLNHDAMYWYRQDPGQGLRLIYYSQIVNDFQKGDIAEGYSVSREKKESFPLTVTSAQKNPTAFYLCASSWRLARSYEQYFGPGTRLTVT.

CDR3 in DNA: TGCGCCAGCAGCCAAGGGCAATGGCGGGGGGTTAACACCGGGGAGCTGTTTTTT. It translates to CASSQGQWRGVNTGELFF. The chain couples TRBV4-3 to TRBJ2-2; 8 bases map to TRBD2. The length of the CDR3 is 18 residues. Germline V gene lookup returns CDR1 LGHNA and CDR2 YSLEER. With 1 base clipped from V and 2 bases from J, the junction kept 9 bases outside the gene matches.

The chain combines TRBV10-3 with TRBJ1-2; D unresolved. Trimming removed 3 bases at V and 0 bases at J, with 8 bases between. Germline V CDR1 and CDR2: ENHRY, SYGVKD. The CDR3 spans 14 residues. The CDR3 nucleotides are TGTGCCATCAGTGATACGGGAGCTAACTATGGCTACACCTTC. Protein product: CAISDTGANYGYTF.

This clone appeared a single time. The rearrangement joins TRBV5-4 to TRBJ1-4; tentative D call: TRBD1 (6 bases). Trimming took off 1 base at V and 3 bases at J, with 7 bases between the two ends. The CDR3 runs to 14 residues. The germline V gene has CDR1 SGHNT and CDR2 YYREEE (reference sequence). CDR3 residues: CASSLKGANEKLFF. Here the CDR3 DNA reads TGTGCCAGCAGCTTGAAGGGGGCTAATGAAAAACTGTTTTTT.